These 31 T cell receptor beta chains were all obtained from the same sample, sequenced in a study of blood T cell repertoires in COVID-19. Sequenced by immunoSEQ multiplex PCR; TCRdb stores in-frame clones only, minus some. The sample lists approximately 62,000 clones; over 60% were seen once. Sequenced input: peripheral blood. The receptors derive from a woman aged 50 to 60 with active or convalescent COVID-19.

This rearrangement joins TRBV29-1 to TRBJ1-2; weak D call: TRBD1 (5 bases). Germline V CDR1 and CDR2: SQVTM, ANQGSEA. With 7 bases removed from V and 6 bases from J, the gap between germline ends came to 15 bases. The CDR3 has 12 amino acids. CDR3 residues: CSAGGRDNGYTF. The CDR3 DNA is TGCAGCGCTGGGGGGAGGGATAATGGCTACACCTTC.

The rearrangement joins TRBV13 to TRBJ1-1; 11 bases match TRBD1. J gave up 4 bases and V 0 bases, and 4 bases lay outside the gene matches. Germline V CDR1 and CDR2: PRHDT, FYEKMQ (reference sequence). This CDR3 contains 16 residues. The CDR3 coding sequence is TGTGCCAGCAGCTTAGGCACGGGACAGGGGGTCACTGAAGCTTTCTTT. Its protein product is CASSLGTGQGVTEAFF.

This clone is categorized as large. The chain joins TRBV7-9 to TRBJ2-7; TRBD1 aligns across 7 bases. Germline values: CDR1 SEHNR, CDR2 FQNEAQ (reference sequence). V lost 1 base and J lost 1; bases outside the gene matches: 4. The CDR3 loop spans 15 amino acids. The CDR3: CASSLDETGSYEQYF. In DNA, the CDR3 is TGTGCCAGCAGCTTAGACGAGACAGGGTCCTACGAGCAGTACTTC.

This sequence joins TRBV19 and TRBJ1-5; D is possibly TRBD1 (6 bases). The CDR3 contains 13 residues. The ends were cut back, 4 bases at V and 5 bases at J, with 9 bases in the middle. Germline V gives CDR1 LNHDA, CDR2 SQIVND (reference sequence). The DNA of the CDR3 is TGTGCCAGTAGTACACAGGGAGATCAGCCCCAGCATTTT. It is translated as CASSTQGDQPQHF.

DNA of the CDR3: TGTGCCAGCAGCACACAGGGGCAGGCTTTCTTT. It specifies CASSTQGQAFF. The genes are TRBV6-5 and TRBJ1-1, with TRBD1 matching 7 bases. The CDR3 loop spans 11 amino acids. CDR1 MNHEY and CDR2 SVGAGI come from the germline V gene. With V trimmed by 6 bases and J by 11 bases, 6 bases remained unmatched.

This clone occurred a few times. The V and J genes are TRBV7-8 and TRBJ1-5; D call uncertain. The germline V and J ends were trimmed by 3 bases and 9 bases, with 15 bases remaining between them. Looked up from germline, CDR1 is SGHVS and CDR2 is FQNEAQ. This CDR3 is built from 14 residues. The CDR3 region has the DNA TGTGCCAGCAGCTTGGAAACGGCGGCCGGGCCCCAGCATTTT. It specifies CASSLETAAGPQHF.

V and J are TRBV7-8 and TRBJ2-1, with TRBD2 matching 8 bases. CDR1 and CDR2 from the germline V gene are SGHVS and FQNEAQ. The CDR3 has 16 residues. Trimming took 0 bases from V and 3 from J; bases not matched to a gene: 4. In DNA form, the CDR3 reads TGTGCCAGCAGCTTAGCGCCGGGACTAGTCTACAATGAGCAGTTCTTC. Protein sequence: CASSLAPGLVYNEQFF.

The chain combines TRBV5-5 with TRBJ1-4; D is ambiguous. The CDR3 contains 15 residues. Germline V CDR1 and CDR2: SGHKS, YYEKEE (reference sequence). The V and J ends lost 4 bases and 7 bases respectively, with 17 bases between them. The CDR3 sequence: CASSPEAGWSEKLFF. The DNA of the CDR3 is TGTGCCAGCAGCCCGGAGGCGGGGTGGAGTGAAAAACTGTTTTTT.

The V gene is TRBV24-1, the J gene TRBJ2-1; D is ambiguous. The germline CDR1 and CDR2 sequences are KGHDR and SFDVKD. This CDR3 spans 12 amino acids. Trimming took 2 bases from V and 8 from J, leaving 6 bases between them. The CDR3 loop reads CATSDSPYEQFF. CDR3 sequence (DNA): TGTGCCACCAGTGATTCCCCCTATGAGCAGTTCTTC.

The genes are TRBV14 and TRBJ2-4, with 8 bases that match TRBD2. CDR3 length: 16 amino acids. V lost 1 base, J lost 8 bases, and 10 bases stayed unmatched. Germline CDR1 SGHDN, CDR2 FVKESK. The DNA for the CDR3 is TGTGCCAGCAGCCAAGGGCCAGCGGGAGTGACCGACATTCAGTACTTC. Its translation is CASSQGPAGVTDIQYF.

This clone came up many times. The chain is built from TRBV27 and TRBJ1-1, with D hard to call. Trimming cost V 2 bases and J 5 bases, with 12 bases left between them. Germline lookup yields CDR1 MNHEY and CDR2 SMNVEV (reference sequence). The CDR3 extends over 14 amino acids. This chain's CDR3 is CASSLSRGETEAFF. CDR3 DNA: TGTGCCAGCAGTTTAAGCCGTGGGGAGACTGAAGCTTTCTTT.

A few counts support this clone. CDR3 nucleotide sequence: TGTGCCAGCAGCCCGGGGGGAGGGGAGAACACTGAAGCTTTCTTT. Its protein is CASSPGGGENTEAFF. The chain is built from TRBV3-1 (or the pseudogene TRBV3-2) and TRBJ1-1; D is possibly TRBD1 (5 bases). The CDR3 loop spans 15 amino acids. CDR1 is LGHDT and CDR2 is YNNKEL in the germline V gene (reference sequence). V was trimmed by 4 bases and J by 1 base, leaving 13 bases between them.

The chain has TRBV7-9 and TRBJ1-4, with D unresolved. V was clipped by 8 bases and J by 0 bases, with 13 bases between them. Germline CDR1 reads SEHNR; CDR2 reads FQNEAQ (reference sequence). This CDR3 region has 15 residues. This chain's CDR3 is CASPPEGATNEKLFF. As DNA, the CDR3 is TGTGCCAGCCCTCCCGAGGGAGCAACTAATGAAAAACTGTTTTTT.

The rearrangement uses TRBV20-1 and TRBJ1-2, with TRBD1 as a possible D gene (5 bases). Per germline, CDR1 DFQATT and CDR2 SNEGSKA (reference sequence). This CDR3 is built from 11 residues. V gave up 6 bases and J gave up 8 bases, with 13 bases separating them. The DNA for the CDR3 is TGCAGTGCGAGTCAGGGTGTGGGCTACACCTTC. Translated, it gives CSASQGVGYTF.

V and J are TRBV5-6 and TRBJ2-7; 11 bases align to TRBD2. Trimming at V came to 0 bases and at J to 2 bases, leaving 1 base not matched to a gene. This CDR3 is 15 amino acids long. The V gene's germline CDR1 is SGHDT and CDR2 YYEEEE. This chain's CDR3 is CASSLALAGAYEQYF. As DNA, the CDR3 is TGTGCCAGCAGCTTGGCACTAGCGGGGGCCTACGAGCAGTACTTC.

The chain employs TRBV5-4 and TRBJ1-5; weak D call: TRBD1 (5 bases). The CDR3 sequence is 17 residues long. V was shortened by 5 bases and J by 5 bases, with 23 bases between the two germline ends. Germline values: CDR1 SGHNT, CDR2 YYREEE (reference sequence). In DNA, the CDR3 is TGTGCCAGCAGTTATCAAGGAGGGGTAGGGCTTGATCAGCCCCAGCATTTT. Protein: CASSYQGGVGLDQPQHF.

The chain couples TRBV2 to TRBJ2-3; 8 bases agree with TRBD1. This CDR3 has 15 residues. V lost 5 bases, J lost 3 bases, and 7 bases stayed unmatched. Germline V gene data show CDR1 as SNHLY and CDR2 as FYNNEI. CDR3 in DNA: TGTGCCAGCAGTTTCGACAGGGGAGTAACAGATACGCAGTATTTT. This translates into CASSFDRGVTDTQYF.

This clone showed up just once. J is TRBJ2-7 and V is TRBV5-1, with 10 bases identical to TRBD2. Germline CDR1 and CDR2: SGHRS and YFSETQ. J was trimmed by 2 bases and V by 4 bases; bases with no gene match: 6. The CDR3 loop spans 15 amino acids. The CDR3, as DNA: TGCGCCAGCAGCCCCGTAGCGGGAGGCCCCTACGAGCAGTACTTC. Encoded protein: CASSPVAGGPYEQYF.

In this sample, this clone turned up a few times. This CDR3 reads CASSLTPGLAGGEQFF. CDR3 DNA: TGTGCCAGCAGCTTGACCCCGGGACTAGCGGGAGGTGAGCAGTTCTTC. This sequence joins TRBV7-9 and TRBJ2-1; 15 bases fit TRBD2. The CDR3 contains 16 residues. Germline V CDR1 and CDR2: SEHNR, FQNEAQ (reference sequence). Trimming removed 3 bases from V and 9 bases from J; junction bases left unmatched: 6.

This clone was seen a few times. The J gene is TRBJ1-1, the V gene TRBV6-5; TRBD1 matches 8 bases. This CDR3 contains 15 residues. Germline values: CDR1 MNHEY, CDR2 SVGAGI. Germline trimming cut 6 bases from V and 1 base from J; bases unmatched to any gene: 7. The CDR3 nucleotides read TGTGCCAGCAGGACGACAGGGGTCAAGAACACTGAAGCTTTCTTT. It specifies CASRTTGVKNTEAFF.

This rearrangement joins TRBV6-5 to TRBJ1-1, with 9 bases lining up with TRBD1. The CDR3 length is 15 residues. Germline-derived CDR1 and CDR2 are MNHEY and SVGAGI. V was pared by 5 bases and J by 0 bases, with 4 bases of the junction left unmatched. CDR3 loop: CASSLDRGMNTEAFF. CDR3 sequence (DNA): TGTGCCAGCAGTCTGGACAGGGGAATGAACACTGAAGCTTTCTTT.

The sample holds a few counts of this clone. The rearrangement joins TRBV30 to TRBJ2-7; D call uncertain. CDR3 size: 14 residues. Germline CDR1 GTSNPN, CDR2 SVGIG (reference sequence). The V gene lost 2 bases and the J gene lost 3 bases, with 14 bases spanning the gap. The CDR3 sequence is CAWSSPGSRYEQYF. The CDR3 DNA follows: TGTGCCTGGAGTTCCCCCGGGTCTCGCTACGAGCAGTACTTC.

The chain has TRBV30 and TRBJ1-2; no firm D call. Germline assignment: CDR1 GTSNPN and CDR2 SVGIG (reference sequence). Trimming removed 0 bases at V and 4 bases at J, with 12 bases between. The length of the CDR3 is 14 residues. The chain's CDR3 is CAWSVLGRGYGYTF. The DNA for the CDR3 is TGTGCCTGGAGTGTACTAGGACGCGGCTATGGCTACACCTTC.

This clone was detected a few times. The chain carries TRBV9 and TRBJ1-1; D gene uncertain. The CDR3 sequence is 14 residues long. Deletions cut 4 bases from V and 4 bases from J, with 14 bases between. The germline gives CDR1 SGDLS, CDR2 YYNGEE. Here the CDR3 reads CASSPHGVGTEAFF. The CDR3, as DNA: TGTGCCAGCAGCCCGCACGGGGTAGGCACTGAAGCTTTCTTT.

The chain recombines TRBV7-2 with TRBJ1-2, with D perhaps TRBD1 (5 bases). In germline, CDR1 is SGHTA, CDR2 FQGNSA. This CDR3 has 14 amino acids. Trimming cost V 5 bases and J 0 bases, with 10 bases left between them. The CDR3 bases are TGTGCCAGCAGCGAAACAGGCGCTAACTATGGCTACACCTTC. Protein sequence: CASSETGANYGYTF.

This chain links TRBV27 with TRBJ2-5; D might be TRBD1 (7 bases). V lost 6 bases and J 2 bases, leaving 13 bases between the germline ends. Germline V gives CDR1 MNHEY, CDR2 SMNVEV (reference sequence). This CDR3 spans 14 amino acids. The CDR3 loop reads CASSAGTAQETQYF. The CDR3 DNA is TGTGCCAGCAGCGCGGGGACAGCGCAAGAGACCCAGTACTTC.

This clone was counted only a few times. This chain connects TRBV4-1 to TRBJ1-4; D is ambiguous. V dropped 4 bases and J dropped 5 bases, with 11 bases sitting between them. Germline assignment: CDR1 MGHRA and CDR2 YSYEKL. The CDR3 length is 14 residues. The CDR3 nucleotides read TGCGCCAGCAGCCCCCACTGGCGGAATGAAAAACTGTTTTTT. Translated: CASSPHWRNEKLFF.

The chain combines TRBV5-6 with TRBJ2-1, with 13 bases lining up with TRBD2. CDR1 and CDR2 (germline): SGHDT, YYEEEE. Losses at the gene ends were 4 bases for V and 7 bases for J; bases not matched to a gene: 5. The CDR3 runs 15 residues. The CDR3 nucleotides read TGTGCCAGCAGCCCCGGGACTAGCGGGAAGAATGAGCAGTTCTTC. Translating it yields CASSPGTSGKNEQFF.

The chain combines TRBV6-2 or TRBV6-3 with TRBJ2-5; 10 bases map to TRBD2. The trim removed 6 bases at V and 5 bases at J, leaving 9 bases unmatched. Germline loops: CDR1 MNHEY, CDR2 SVGEGT. The CDR3 totals 15 residues. The CDR3 DNA follows: TGTGCCAGCAGCACTTCACTAGCGGGACTGGAGACCCAGTACTTC. Translated, it gives CASSTSLAGLETQYF.

The J gene is TRBJ2-1, the V gene TRBV5-5; 9 bases are a match to TRBD2. CDR3 size: 15 residues. The germline CDR1 and CDR2 sequences are SGHKS and YYEKEE (reference sequence). V shed 4 bases and J 8 bases; nucleotides not matched to a gene: 10. CDR3 nucleotides: TGTGCCAGCAGCGCAACCCCGGGACTAGCACATGAGCAGTTCTTC. It translates to CASSATPGLAHEQFF. Supplemented by reference TRBV5-5 and TRBJ2-1, the full variable domain reads DAGVTQSPTHLIKTRGQQVTLRCSPISGHKSVSWYQQVLGQGPQFIFQYYEKEERGRGNFPDRFSARQFPNYSSELNVNALLLGDSALYLCASSATPGLAHEQFFGPGTRLTVL.

The chain combines TRBV4-2 with TRBJ2-3; D call uncertain. V was shortened by 4 bases and J by 2 bases, with 13 bases between the two germline ends. CDR3 size: 15 residues. Germline lookup yields CDR1 LGHNA and CDR2 YNFKEQ. The CDR3, as DNA: TGTGCCAGCAGCCCTTCGCGGAGCCTCACAGATACGCAGTATTTT. As protein: CASSPSRSLTDTQYF.